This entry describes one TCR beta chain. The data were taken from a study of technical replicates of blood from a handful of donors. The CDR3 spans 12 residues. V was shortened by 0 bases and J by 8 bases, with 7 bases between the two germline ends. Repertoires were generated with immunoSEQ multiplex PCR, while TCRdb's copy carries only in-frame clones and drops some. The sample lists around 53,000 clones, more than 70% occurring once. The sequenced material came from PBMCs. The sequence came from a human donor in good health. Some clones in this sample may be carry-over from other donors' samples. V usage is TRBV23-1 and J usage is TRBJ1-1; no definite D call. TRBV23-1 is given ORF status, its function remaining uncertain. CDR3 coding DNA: TGCGCCAGCAGTCAATCACTTACCGAAGCTTTCTTT. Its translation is CASSQSLTEAFF.